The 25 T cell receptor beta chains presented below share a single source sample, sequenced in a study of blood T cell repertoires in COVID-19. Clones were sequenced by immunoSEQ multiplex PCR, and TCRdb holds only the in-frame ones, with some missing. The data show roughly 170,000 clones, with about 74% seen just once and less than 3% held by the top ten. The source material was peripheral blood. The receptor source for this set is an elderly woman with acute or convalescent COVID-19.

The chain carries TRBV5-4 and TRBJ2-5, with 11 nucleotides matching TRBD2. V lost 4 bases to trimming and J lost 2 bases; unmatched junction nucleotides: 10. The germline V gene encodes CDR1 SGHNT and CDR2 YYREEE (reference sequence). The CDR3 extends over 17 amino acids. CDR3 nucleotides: TGTGCCAGCAGCCCGGGACTAGCGGTGGGAATACAAGAGACCCAGTACTTC. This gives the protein CASSPGLAVGIQETQYF.

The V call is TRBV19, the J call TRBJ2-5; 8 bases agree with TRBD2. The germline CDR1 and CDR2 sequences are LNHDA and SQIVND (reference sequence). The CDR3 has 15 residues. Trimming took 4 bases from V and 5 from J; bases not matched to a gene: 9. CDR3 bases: TGTGCCAGTAGTAGGGGAGCGGGAGACATGGAGACCCAGTACTTC. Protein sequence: CASSRGAGDMETQYF.

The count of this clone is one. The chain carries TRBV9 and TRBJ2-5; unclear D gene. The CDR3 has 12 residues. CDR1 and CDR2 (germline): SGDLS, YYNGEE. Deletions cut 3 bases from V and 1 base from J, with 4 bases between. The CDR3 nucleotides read TGTGCCAGCAGCGCCTCCCAAGAGACCCAGTACTTC. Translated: CASSASQETQYF.

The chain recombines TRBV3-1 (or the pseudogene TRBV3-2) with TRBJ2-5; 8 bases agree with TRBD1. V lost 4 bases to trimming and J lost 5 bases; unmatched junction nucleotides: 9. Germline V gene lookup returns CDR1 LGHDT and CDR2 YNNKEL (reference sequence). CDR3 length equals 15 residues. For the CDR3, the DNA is TGTGCCAGCAGCCCAGCTTCAGGGGACAGGGAGACCCAGTACTTC. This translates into CASSPASGDRETQYF.

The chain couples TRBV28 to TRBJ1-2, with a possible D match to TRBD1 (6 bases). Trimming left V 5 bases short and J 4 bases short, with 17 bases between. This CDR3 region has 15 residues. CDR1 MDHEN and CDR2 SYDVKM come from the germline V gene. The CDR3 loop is CASSAPSGETYGYTF. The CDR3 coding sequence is TGTGCCAGCAGTGCTCCATCAGGGGAAACCTATGGCTACACCTTC.

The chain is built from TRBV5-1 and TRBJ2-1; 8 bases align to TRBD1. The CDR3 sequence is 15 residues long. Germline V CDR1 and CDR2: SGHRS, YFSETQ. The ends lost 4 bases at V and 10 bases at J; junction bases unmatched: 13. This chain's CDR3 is CASSPRTGTGLEQFF. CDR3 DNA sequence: TGCGCCAGCAGCCCCCGGACAGGGACCGGCTTAGAGCAGTTCTTC.

CDR3 bases: TGCGCCAGCAGCTTCGGACAGGGGGCTGAAAAACTGTTTTTT. Translated, it gives CASSFGQGAEKLFF. The genes are TRBV5-1 and TRBJ1-4; 11 bases line up with TRBD1. Looked up from germline, CDR1 is SGHRS and CDR2 is YFSETQ. V lost 2 bases and J lost 7; bases outside the gene matches: 1. The CDR3 contains 14 residues.

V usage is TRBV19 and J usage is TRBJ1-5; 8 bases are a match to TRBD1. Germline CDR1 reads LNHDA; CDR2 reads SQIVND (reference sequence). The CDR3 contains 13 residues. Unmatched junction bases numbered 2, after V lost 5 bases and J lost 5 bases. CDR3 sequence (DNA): TGTGCCAGTAGTCAGGACAGGGATCAGCCCCAGCATTTT. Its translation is CASSQDRDQPQHF. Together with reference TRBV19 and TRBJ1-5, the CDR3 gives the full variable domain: DGGITQSPKYLFRKEGQNVTLSCEQNLNHDAMYWYRQDPGQGLRLIYYSQIVNDFQKGDIAEGYSVSREKKESFPLTVTSAQKNPTAFYLCASSQDRDQPQHFGDGTRLSIL.

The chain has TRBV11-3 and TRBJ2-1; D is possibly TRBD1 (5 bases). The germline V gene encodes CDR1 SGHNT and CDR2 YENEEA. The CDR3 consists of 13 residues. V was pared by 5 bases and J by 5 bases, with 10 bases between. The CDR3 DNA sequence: TGTGCCAGCAGCCCAGGGCGGCACAATGAGCAGTTCTTC. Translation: CASSPGRHNEQFF.

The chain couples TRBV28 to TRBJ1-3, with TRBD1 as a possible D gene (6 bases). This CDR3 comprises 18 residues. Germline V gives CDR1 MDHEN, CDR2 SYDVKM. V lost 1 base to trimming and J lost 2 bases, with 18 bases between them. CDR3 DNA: TGTGCCAGCAGTTTATCTCTAGGGGGATCGGGTGCTGGAAACACCATATATTTT. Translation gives CASSLSLGGSGAGNTIYF.

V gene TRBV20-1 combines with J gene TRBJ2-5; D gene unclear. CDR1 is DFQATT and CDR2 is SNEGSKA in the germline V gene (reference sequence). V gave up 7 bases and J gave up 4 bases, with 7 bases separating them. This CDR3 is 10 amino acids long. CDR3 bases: TGCAGTGGAGGTTTAGAGACCCAGTACTTC. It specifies CSGGLETQYF.

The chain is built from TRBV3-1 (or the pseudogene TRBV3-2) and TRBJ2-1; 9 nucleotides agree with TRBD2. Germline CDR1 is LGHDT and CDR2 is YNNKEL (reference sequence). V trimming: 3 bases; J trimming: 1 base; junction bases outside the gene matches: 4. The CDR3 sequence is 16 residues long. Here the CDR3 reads CASSHFSGSSYNEQFF. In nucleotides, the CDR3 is TGTGCCAGCAGCCACTTTAGCGGGAGTTCCTACAATGAGCAGTTCTTC.

The CDR3 is CASSVAEAGRRYTF. CDR3 in DNA: TGTGCCAGCAGCGTAGCTGAGGCAGGGCGCCGCTACACCTTC. The gene calls are TRBV9 and TRBJ1-2; D perhaps matches TRBD1 (5 bases). Trimming removed 0 bases at V and 9 bases at J, with 15 bases between. The germline V gene encodes CDR1 SGDLS and CDR2 YYNGEE. The CDR3 is made up of 14 amino acids. The entire variable domain, with the rest obtained from reference TRBV9 and TRBJ1-2, is as follows: DSGVTQTPKHLITATGQRVTLRCSPRSGDLSVYWYQQSLDQGLQFLIQYYNGEERAKGNILERFSAQQFPDLHSELNLSSLELGDSALYFCASSVAEAGRRYTFGSGTRLTVV.

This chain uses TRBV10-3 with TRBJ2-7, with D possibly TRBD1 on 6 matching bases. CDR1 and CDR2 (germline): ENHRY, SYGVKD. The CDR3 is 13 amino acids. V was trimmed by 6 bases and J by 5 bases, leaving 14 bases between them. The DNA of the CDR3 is TGTGCCATCAGAGCCCAGGGGTTCCACGAGCAGTACTTC. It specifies CAIRAQGFHEQYF.

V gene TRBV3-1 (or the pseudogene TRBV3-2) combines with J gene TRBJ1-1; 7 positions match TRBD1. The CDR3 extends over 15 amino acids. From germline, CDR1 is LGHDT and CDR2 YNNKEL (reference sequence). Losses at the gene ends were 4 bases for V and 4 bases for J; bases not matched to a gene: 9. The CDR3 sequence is CASSPLTGVGTEAFF. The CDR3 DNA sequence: TGTGCCAGCAGCCCACTTACAGGGGTGGGCACTGAAGCTTTCTTT.

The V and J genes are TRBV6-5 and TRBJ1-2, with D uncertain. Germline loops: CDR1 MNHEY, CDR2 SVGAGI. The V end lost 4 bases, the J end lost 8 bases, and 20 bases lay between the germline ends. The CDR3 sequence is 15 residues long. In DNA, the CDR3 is TGTGCCAGCAGTTCACCACAGTCGGGAATTAGAGGCTACACCTTC. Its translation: CASSSPQSGIRGYTF.

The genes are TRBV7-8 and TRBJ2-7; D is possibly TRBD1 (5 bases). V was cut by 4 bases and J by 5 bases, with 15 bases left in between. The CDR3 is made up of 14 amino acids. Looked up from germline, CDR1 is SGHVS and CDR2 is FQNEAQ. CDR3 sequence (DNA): TGTGCCAGCAGCTCAGGACAAAGGGTCCACGAGCAGTACTTC. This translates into CASSSGQRVHEQYF.

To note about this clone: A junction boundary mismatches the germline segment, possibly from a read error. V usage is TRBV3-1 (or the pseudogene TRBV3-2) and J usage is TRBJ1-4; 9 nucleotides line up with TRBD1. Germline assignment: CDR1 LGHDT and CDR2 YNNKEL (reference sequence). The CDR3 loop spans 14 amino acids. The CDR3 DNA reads TGTGCCAGCAACCAACAGGGGGCTGGGGAAAAACTGTTTTTT. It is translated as CASNQQGAGEKLFF.

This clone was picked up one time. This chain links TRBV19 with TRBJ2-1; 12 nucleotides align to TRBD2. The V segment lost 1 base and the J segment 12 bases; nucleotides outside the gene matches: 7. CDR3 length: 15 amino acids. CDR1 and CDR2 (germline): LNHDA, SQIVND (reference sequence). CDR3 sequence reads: CASSIGSSGRATQFF. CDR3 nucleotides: TGTGCCAGTAGTATAGGTTCTAGCGGGAGGGCAACGCAGTTCTTC.

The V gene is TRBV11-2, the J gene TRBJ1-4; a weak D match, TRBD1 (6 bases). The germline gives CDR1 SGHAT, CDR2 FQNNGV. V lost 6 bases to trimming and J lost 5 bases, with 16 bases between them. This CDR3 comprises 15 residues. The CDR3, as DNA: TGTGCCAGCAGTCCTCCAGGGGCGACGAATGAAAAACTGTTTTTT. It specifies CASSPPGATNEKLFF.

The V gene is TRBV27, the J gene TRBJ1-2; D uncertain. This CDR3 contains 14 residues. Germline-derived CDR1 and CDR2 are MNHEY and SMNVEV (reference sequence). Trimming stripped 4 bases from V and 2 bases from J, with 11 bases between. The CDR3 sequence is CASSSLQANYGYTF. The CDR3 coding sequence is TGTGCCAGCAGTTCCCTTCAAGCGAACTATGGCTACACCTTC.

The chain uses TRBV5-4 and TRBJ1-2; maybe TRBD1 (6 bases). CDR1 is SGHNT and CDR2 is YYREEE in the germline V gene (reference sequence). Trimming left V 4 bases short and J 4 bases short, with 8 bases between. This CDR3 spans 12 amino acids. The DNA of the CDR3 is TGTGCCAGCAGCGCGGACAGCTATGGCTACACCTTC. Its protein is CASSADSYGYTF.

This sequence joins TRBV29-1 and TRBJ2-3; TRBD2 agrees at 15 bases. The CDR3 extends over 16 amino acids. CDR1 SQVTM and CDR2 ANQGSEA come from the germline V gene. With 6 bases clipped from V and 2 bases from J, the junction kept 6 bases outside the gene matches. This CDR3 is CSVGGTSGRFTDTQYF. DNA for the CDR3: TGCAGCGTCGGGGGGACTAGCGGGAGGTTCACAGATACGCAGTATTTT.

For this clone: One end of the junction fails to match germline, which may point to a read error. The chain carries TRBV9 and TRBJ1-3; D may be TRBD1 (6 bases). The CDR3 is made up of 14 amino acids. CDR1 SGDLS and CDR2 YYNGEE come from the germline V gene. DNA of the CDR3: TGTGCCACCAGCACAGGGATCTCTGGAAACACCATATATTTT. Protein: CATSTGISGNTIYF.

CDR3 in amino acids: CASTDDTNYGYTF. CDR3 nucleotides: TGTGCCAGTACCGACGACACGAACTATGGCTACACCTTC. The chain combines TRBV19 with TRBJ1-2; D ambiguous. Trimming shortened V by 7 bases and J by 2 bases, and 11 bases separated the two germline ends. CDR3 length: 13 amino acids. Germline values: CDR1 LNHDA, CDR2 SQIVND (reference sequence).